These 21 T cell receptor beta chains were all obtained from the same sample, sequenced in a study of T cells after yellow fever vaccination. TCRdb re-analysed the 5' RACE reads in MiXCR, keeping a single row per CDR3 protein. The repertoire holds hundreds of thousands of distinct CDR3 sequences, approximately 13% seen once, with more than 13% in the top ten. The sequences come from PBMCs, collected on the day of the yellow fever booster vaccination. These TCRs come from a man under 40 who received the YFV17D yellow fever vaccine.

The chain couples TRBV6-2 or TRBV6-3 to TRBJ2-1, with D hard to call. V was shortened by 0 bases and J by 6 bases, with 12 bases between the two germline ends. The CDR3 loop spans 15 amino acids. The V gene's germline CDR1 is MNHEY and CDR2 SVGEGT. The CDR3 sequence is CASSYSASSGNEQFF. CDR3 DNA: TGTGCCAGCAGTTACTCTGCATCATCGGGCAATGAGCAGTTCTTC.

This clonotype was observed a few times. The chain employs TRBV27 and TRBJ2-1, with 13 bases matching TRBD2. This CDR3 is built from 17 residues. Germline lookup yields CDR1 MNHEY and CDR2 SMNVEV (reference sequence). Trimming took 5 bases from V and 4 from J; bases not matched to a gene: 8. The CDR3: CASSPRTSGSRYNEQFF. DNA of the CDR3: TGTGCCAGCAGTCCGCGGACTAGCGGGAGTAGGTACAATGAGCAGTTCTTC.

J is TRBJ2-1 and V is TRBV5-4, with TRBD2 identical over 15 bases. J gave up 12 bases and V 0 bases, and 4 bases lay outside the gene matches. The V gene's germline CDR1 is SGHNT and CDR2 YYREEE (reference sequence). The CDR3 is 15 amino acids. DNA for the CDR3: TGTGCCAGCAGCTTGGGGACTAGCGGGAGGGTTGGGCAGTTCTTC. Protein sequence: CASSLGTSGRVGQFF.

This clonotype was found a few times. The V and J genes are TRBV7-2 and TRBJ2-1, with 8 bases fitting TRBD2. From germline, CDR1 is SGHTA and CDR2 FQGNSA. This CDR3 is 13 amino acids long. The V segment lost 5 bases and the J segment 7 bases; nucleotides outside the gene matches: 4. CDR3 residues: CASSTGTRNEQFF. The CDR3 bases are TGTGCCAGCAGCACAGGGACTAGAAATGAGCAGTTCTTC.

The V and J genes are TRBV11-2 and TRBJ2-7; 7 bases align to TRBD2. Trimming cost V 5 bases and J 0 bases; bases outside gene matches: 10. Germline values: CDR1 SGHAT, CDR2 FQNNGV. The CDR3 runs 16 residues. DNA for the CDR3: TGTGCCAGCAGCCCTAGAGGGCTAGCGGACTCCTACGAGCAGTACTTC. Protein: CASSPRGLADSYEQYF.

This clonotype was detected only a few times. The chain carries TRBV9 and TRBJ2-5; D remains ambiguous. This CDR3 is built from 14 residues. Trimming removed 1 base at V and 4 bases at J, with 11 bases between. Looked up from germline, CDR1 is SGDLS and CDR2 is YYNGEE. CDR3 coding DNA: TGTGCCAGCAGCGTATTCGGTTCGCGAGAGACCCAGTACTTC. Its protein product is CASSVFGSRETQYF.

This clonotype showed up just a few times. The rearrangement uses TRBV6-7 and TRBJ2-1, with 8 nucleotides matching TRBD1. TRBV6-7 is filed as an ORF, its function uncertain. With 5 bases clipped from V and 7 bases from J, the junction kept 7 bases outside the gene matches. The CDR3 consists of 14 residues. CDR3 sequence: CASSGSGGRNEQFF. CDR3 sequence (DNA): TGTGCCAGCAGTGGCTCAGGGGGCAGGAATGAGCAGTTCTTC.

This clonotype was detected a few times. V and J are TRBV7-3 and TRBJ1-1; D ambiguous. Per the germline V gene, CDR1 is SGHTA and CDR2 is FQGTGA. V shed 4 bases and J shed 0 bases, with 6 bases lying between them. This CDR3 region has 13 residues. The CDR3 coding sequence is TGTGCCAGCAGCTCAACTATGAACACTGAAGCTTTCTTT. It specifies CASSSTMNTEAFF.

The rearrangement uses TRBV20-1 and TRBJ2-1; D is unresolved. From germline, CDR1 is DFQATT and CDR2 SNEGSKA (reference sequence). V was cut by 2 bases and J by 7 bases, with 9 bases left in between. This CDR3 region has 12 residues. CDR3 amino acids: CSARLDINEQFF. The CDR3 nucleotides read TGCAGTGCTAGACTAGACATAAATGAGCAGTTCTTC.

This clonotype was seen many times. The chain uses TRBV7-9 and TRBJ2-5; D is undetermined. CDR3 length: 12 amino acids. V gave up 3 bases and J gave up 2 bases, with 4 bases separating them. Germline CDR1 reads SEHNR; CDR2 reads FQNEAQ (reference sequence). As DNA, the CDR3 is TGTGCCAGCAGCTTTGCTCAAGAGACCCAGTACTTC. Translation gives CASSFAQETQYF.

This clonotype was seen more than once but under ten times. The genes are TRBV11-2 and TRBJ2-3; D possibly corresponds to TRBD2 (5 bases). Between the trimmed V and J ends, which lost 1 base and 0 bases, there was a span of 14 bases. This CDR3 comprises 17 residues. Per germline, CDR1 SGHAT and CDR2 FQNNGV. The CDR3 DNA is TGTGCCAGCAGCTTAGGTCCCCAGCGGATCAGCACAGATACGCAGTATTTT. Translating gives CASSLGPQRISTDTQYF.

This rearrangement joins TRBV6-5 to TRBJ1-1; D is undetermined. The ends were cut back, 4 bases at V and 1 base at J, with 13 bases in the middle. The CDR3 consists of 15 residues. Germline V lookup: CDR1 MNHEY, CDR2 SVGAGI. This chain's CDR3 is CASSLDLRQNTEAFF. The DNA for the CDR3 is TGTGCCAGCAGTTTGGACCTAAGGCAGAACACTGAAGCTTTCTTT.

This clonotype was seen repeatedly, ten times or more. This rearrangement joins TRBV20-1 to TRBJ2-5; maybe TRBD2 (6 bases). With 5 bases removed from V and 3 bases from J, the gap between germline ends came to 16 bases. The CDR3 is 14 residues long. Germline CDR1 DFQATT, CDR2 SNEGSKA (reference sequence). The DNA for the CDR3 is TGCAGTGCTCCCTGGGTTAGCGGAGAAGAGACCCAGTACTTC. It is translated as CSAPWVSGEETQYF.

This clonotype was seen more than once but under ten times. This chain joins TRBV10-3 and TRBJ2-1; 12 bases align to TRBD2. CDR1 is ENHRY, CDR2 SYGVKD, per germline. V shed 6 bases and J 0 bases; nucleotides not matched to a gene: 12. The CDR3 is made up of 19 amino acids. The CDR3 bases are TGTGCCATCAGGCCCGGGACTAGCGGGCCCCTGAGCTCCTACAATGAGCAGTTCTTC. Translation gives CAIRPGTSGPLSSYNEQFF.

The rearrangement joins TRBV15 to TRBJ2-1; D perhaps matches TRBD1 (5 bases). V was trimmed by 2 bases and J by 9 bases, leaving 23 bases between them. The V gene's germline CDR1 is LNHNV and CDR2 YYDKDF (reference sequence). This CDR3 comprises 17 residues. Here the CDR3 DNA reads TGTGCCACCAGCAGATCTCCCCCCCCTGACGACAGTCCTGAGCAGTTCTTC. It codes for CATSRSPPPDDSPEQFF.

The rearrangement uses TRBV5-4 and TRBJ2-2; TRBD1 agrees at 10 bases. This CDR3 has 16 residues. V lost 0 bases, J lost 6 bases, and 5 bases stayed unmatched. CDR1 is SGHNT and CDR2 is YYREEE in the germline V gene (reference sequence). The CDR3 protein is CASSLVGQGIAGELFF. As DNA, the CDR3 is TGTGCCAGCAGCTTGGTGGGACAGGGGATCGCCGGGGAGCTGTTTTTT. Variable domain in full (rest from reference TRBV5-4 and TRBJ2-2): ETGVTQSPTHLIKTRGQQVTLRCSSQSGHNTVSWYQQALGQGPQFIFQYYREEENGRGNFPPRFSGLQFPNYSSELNVNALELDDSALYLCASSLVGQGIAGELFFGEGSRLTVL.

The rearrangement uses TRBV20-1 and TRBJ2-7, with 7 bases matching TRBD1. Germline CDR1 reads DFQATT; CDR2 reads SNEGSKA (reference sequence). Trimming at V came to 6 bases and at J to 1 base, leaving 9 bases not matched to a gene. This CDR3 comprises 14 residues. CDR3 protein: CSAKDRLPSYEQYF. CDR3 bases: TGCAGTGCAAAGGACAGGCTACCTTCCTACGAGCAGTACTTC.

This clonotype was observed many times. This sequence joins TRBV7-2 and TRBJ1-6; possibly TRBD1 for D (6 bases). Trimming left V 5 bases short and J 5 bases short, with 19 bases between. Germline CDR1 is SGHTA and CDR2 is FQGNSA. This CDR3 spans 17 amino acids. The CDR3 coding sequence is TGTGCCAGCAGCCTGGGGGGGCCAGGATCCAATAATTCACCCCTCCACTTT. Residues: CASSLGGPGSNNSPLHF. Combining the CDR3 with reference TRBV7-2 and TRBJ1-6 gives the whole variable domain GAGVSQSPSNKVTEKGKDVELRCDPISGHTALYWYRQSLGQGLEFLIYFQGNSAPDKSGLPSDRFSAERTGGSVSTLTIQRTQQEDSAVYLCASSLGGPGSNNSPLHFGNGTRLTVT.

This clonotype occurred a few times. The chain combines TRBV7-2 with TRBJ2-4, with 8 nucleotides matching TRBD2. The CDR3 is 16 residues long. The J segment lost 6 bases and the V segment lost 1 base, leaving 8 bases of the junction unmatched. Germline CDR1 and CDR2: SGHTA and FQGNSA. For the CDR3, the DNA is TGTGCCAGCAGCTTAGAGGTTGCGGGAGGTGTAAACATTCAGTACTTC. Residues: CASSLEVAGGVNIQYF.

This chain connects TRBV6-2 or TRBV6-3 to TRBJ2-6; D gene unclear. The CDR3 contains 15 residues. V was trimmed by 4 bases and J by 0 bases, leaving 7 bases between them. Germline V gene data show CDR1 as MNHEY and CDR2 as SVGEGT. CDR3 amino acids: CASSSLNSGANVLTF. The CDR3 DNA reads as TGTGCCAGCAGTTCCTTAAACTCTGGGGCCAACGTCCTGACTTTC.

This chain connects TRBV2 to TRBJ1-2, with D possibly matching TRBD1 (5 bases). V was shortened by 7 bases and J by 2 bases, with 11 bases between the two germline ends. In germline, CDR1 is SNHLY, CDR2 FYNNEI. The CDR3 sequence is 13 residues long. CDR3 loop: CASTQTENYGYTF. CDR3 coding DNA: TGTGCCAGCACCCAGACAGAAAACTATGGCTACACCTTC.